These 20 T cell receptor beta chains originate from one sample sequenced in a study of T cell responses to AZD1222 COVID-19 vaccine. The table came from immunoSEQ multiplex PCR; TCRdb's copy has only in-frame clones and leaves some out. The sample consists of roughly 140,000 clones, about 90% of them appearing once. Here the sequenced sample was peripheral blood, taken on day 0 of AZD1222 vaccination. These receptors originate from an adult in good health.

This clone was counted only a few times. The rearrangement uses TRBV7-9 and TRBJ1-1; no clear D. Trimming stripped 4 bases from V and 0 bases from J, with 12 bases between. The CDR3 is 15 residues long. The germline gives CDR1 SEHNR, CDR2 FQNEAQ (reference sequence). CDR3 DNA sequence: TGTGCCAGCAGCTCCATCACGGGAGTGAACACTGAAGCTTTCTTT. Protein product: CASSSITGVNTEAFF.

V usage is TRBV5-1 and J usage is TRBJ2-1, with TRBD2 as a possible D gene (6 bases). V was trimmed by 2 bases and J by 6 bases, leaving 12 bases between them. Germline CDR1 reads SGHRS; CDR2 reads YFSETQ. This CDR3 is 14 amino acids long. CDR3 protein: CASSFTSPVNEQFF. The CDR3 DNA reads TGCGCCAGCAGCTTTACTAGCCCCGTCAATGAGCAGTTCTTC. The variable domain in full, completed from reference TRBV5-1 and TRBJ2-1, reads KAGVTQTPRYLIKTRGQQVTLSCSPISGHRSVSWYQQTPGQGLQFLFEYFSETQRNKGNFPGRFSGRQFSNSRSEMNVSTLELGDSALYLCASSFTSPVNEQFFGPGTRLTVL.

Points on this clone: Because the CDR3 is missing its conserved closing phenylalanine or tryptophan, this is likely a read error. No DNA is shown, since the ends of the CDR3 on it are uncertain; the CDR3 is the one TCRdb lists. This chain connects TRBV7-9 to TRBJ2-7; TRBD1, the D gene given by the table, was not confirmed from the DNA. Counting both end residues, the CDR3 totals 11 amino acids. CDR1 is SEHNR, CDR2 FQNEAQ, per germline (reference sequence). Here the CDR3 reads CASSLGARVWI.

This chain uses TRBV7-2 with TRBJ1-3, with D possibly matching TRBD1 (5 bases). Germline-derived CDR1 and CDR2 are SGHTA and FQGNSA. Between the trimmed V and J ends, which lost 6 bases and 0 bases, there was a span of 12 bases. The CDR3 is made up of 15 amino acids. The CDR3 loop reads CASRTAGVSGNTIYF. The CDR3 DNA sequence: TGTGCCAGCAGAACAGCGGGGGTCTCTGGAAACACCATATATTTT.

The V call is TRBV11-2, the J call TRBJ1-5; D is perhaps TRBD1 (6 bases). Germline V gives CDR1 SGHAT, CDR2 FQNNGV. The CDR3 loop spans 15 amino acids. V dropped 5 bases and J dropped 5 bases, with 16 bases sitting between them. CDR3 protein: CASSHDPTGDQPQHF. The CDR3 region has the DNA TGTGCCAGCAGCCACGACCCGACAGGCGATCAGCCCCAGCATTTT.

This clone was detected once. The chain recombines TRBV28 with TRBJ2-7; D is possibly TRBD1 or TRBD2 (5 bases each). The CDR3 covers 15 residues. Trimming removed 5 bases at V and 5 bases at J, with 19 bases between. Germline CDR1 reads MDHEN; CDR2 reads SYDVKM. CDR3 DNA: TGTGCCAGCAGTGAGACCGGGACCCCGGGCCACGAGCAGTACTTC. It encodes CASSETGTPGHEQYF.

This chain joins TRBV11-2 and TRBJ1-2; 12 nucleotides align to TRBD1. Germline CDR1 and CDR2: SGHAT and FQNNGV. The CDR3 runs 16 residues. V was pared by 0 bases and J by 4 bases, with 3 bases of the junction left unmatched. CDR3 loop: CASSLEAGQGAYGYTF. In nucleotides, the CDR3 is TGTGCCAGCAGCTTAGAGGCGGGACAGGGGGCCTATGGCTACACCTTC.

CDR3: CASSLGSGDTQYF. The CDR3, as DNA: TGTGCCAGCAGTCTGGGAAGTGGAGATACGCAGTATTTT. This chain links TRBV2 with TRBJ2-3; D not resolved. Trimming stripped 5 bases from V and 5 bases from J, with 11 bases between. Germline V lookup: CDR1 SNHLY, CDR2 FYNNEI. This CDR3 region has 13 residues. Complete variable domain (other parts from reference TRBV2 and TRBJ2-3): EPEVTQTPSHQVTQMGQEVILRCVPISNHLYFYWYRQILGQKVEFLVSFYNNEISEKSEIFDDQFSVERPDGSNFTLKIRSTKLEDSAMYFCASSLGSGDTQYFGPGTRLTVL.

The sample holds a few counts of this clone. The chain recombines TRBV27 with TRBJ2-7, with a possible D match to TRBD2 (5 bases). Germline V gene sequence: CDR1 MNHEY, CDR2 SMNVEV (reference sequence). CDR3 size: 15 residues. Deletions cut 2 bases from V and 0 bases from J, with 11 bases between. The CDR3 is CASSLTGILSYEQYF. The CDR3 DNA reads TGTGCCAGCAGTTTAACCGGGATCCTCTCCTACGAGCAGTACTTC.

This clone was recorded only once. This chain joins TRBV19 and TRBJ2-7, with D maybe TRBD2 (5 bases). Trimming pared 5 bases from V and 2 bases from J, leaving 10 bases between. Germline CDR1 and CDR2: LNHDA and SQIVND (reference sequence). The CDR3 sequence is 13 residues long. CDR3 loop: CASSFPGTYEQYF. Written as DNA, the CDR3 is TGTGCCAGTAGTTTCCCCGGGACCTACGAGCAGTACTTC.

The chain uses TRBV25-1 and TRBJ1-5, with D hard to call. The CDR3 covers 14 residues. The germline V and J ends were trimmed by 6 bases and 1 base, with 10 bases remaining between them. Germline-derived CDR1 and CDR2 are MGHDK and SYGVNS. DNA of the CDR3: TGTGCCAGCAGCCCGGGAGACAGCAATCAGCCCCAGCATTTT. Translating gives CASSPGDSNQPQHF.

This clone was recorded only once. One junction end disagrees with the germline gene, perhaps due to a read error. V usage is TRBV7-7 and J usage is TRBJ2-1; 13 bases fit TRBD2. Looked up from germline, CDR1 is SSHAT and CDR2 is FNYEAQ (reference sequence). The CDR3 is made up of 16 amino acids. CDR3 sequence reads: CASSPLAGGSYNEQFF. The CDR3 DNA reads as TGTGCTAGCAGTCCACTAGCGGGAGGGTCCTACAATGAGCAGTTCTTC.

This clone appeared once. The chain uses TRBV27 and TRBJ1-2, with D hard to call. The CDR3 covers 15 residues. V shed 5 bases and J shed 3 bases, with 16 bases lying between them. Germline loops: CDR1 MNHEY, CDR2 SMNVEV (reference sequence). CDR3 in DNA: TGTGCCAGCAGTAACCCGAGGGTCGGGGACTATGGCTACACCTTC. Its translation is CASSNPRVGDYGYTF.

The CDR3 DNA is TGCGCCAGCAGCTTAGAATGGACAGATACGCAGTATTTT. Protein product: CASSLEWTDTQYF. The chain recombines TRBV5-1 with TRBJ2-3; D is uncertain. CDR1 is SGHRS, CDR2 YFSETQ, per germline. Trimming cost V 2 bases and J 3 bases, with 7 bases left between them. The CDR3 runs 13 residues.

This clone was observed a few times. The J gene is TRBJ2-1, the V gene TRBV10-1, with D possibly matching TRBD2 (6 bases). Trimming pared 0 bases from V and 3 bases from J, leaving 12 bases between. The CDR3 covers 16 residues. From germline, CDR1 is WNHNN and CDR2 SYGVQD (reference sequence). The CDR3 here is CASSESGSGFYNEQFF. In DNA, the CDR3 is TGCGCCAGCAGTGAGTCCGGAAGCGGGTTCTACAATGAGCAGTTCTTC.

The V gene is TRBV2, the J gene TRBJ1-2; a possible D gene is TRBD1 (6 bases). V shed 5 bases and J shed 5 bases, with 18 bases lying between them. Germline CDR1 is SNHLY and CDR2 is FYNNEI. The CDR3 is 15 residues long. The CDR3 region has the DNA TGTGCCAGCAGTCACGACAGGTCCTCGAGATATGGCTACACCTTC. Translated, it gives CASSHDRSSRYGYTF.

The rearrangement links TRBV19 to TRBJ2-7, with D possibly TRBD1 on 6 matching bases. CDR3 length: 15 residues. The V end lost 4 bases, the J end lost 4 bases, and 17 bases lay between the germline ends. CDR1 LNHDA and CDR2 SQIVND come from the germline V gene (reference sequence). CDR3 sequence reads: CASSKGRGGSYEQYF. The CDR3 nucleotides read TGTGCCAGTAGTAAGGGAAGAGGGGGATCGTACGAGCAGTACTTC.

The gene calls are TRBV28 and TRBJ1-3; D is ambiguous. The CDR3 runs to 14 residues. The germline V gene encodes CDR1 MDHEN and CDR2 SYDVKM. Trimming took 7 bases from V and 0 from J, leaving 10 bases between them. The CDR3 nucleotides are TGTGCCAGCATAAGAAGTCACTCTGGAAACACCATATATTTT. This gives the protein CASIRSHSGNTIYF.

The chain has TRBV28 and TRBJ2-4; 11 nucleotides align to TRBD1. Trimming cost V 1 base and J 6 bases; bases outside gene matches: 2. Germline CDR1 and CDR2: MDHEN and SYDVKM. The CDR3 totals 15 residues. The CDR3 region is CASSLSGTGGNIQYF. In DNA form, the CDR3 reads TGTGCCAGCAGTTTATCCGGGACAGGGGGAAACATTCAGTACTTC.

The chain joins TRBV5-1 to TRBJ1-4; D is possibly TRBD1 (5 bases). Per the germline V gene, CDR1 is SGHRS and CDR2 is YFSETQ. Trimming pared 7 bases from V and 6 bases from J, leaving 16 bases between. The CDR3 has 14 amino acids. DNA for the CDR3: TGCGCCAGCGCCCTATGGGAAGGGGATGAAAAACTGTTTTTT. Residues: CASALWEGDEKLFF. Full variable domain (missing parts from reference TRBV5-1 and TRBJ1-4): KAGVTQTPRYLIKTRGQQVTLSCSPISGHRSVSWYQQTPGQGLQFLFEYFSETQRNKGNFPGRFSGRQFSNSRSEMNVSTLELGDSALYLCASALWEGDEKLFFGSGTQLSVL.